The TCR beta chain described here comes from a study of blood T cell repertoires in COVID-19 (dated by TCRdb to 2018 to 2021). Describing the broader study: Samples covering the acute and convalescent phases of COVID-19 were provided by collaborators in the United States, Italy and Spain. The prospective study material was composed of cDNA or gDNA derived from T cells, B-cell-depleted T cells, or PBMCs. Deeply sampled blood TCRbeta repertoires from subjects exposed to, actively infected with, or recovered from COVID-19 were included in the dataset. A freely available public database, intended as a resource for researchers studying the immune response to SARS-CoV-2, is where the repertoires were released. The samples were drawn from two sources: the first 160 participants of the ongoing ImmuneRACE study, and 1,254 subjects contributed by 6 global collaborators. Sample metadata almost always included a de-identified subject ID, COVID-19 status, age in years and sex. Where available, HLA class I and class II types were taken from metadata supplied by the sample provider and were not determined by assay-based typing.

Concerning this clone: The target of this receptor is not known. Base quality data are lacking; no much larger clone is found one base away.

TCRbeta CDR3 regions were amplified from genomic DNA using the immunoSEQ Assay, a bias-controlled multiplex PCR. In the original analysis: The number of nucleated cells in each sample was estimated from the amplification of reference gene primers within the assay. Sequence reads were collapsed and filtered to measure the absolute abundance of every unique TCRbeta CDR3 rearrangement. For each sample, productive Simpson clonality was calculated by taking the square root of Simpson's diversity index across productive rearrangements. In its TCRdb copy, this immuneACCESS table keeps in-frame sequences only and misses some clones. Where compared with another copy, unresolved V genes explain less than half of these, and the others have no known cause. From that table come the V and J calls and clone size; the DNA was used to work out D and trimming. The sample includes nearly 300,000 clones, with approximately 84% observed a single time. Of the sample, more than 1.1% is held by the ten largest clones.

One collaborating source in Seattle enrolled patients during active infection and followed them longitudinally through the course of disease. The collaborating institutions used their own protocols to collect whole blood in K2EDTA tubes. Collaborator samples were shipped for TCRbeta analysis as frozen whole blood, isolated PBMCs, or DNA extracted from either sample type. V and J are truncated by 0 bases and 6 bases respectively, leaving an intervening sequence of 8 bases. Reading the germline V gene gives CDR1 SGHDN and CDR2 FVKESK. The CDR3 contains 14 residues, cysteine and phenylalanine counted. The read is trimmed to its CDR3 DNA, 42 bases read in frame from base 1. What the research found in general, with its limitations: The quantity of clinical and demographic metadata differed by source and by participant and was supplied without curation.

This clonotype originated in a human donor with COVID-19, enrolled during active disease. The donor label of this sample is uncertain. The chain is encoded by TRBV14 joined to TRBJ2-2; the D gene identity is not certain. The sample was peripheral blood. Here the CDR3 is given as CASSQDSFPGELFF. The nucleotide sequence is TGTGCCAGCAGCCAAGATAGCTTCCCCGGGGAGCTGTTTTTT.